This TCR beta chain came from a study of vaccination and CD4 T cells after COVID-19. Cultured CD4+ T cell DNA was sequenced using the Oncomine TCR Beta short-read assay. TCRdb recomputed calls from the PCR reads with MiXCR, one row per CDR3 protein. This sample has tens of thousands of distinct CDR3 sequences, with 30% to 45% found just once. CDR1 and CDR2 (germline): DFQATT, SNEGSKA (reference sequence). Unmatched junction bases numbered 3, after V lost 1 base and J lost 6 bases. CDR3 length: 14 amino acids. Study-level findings and limits: Convalescent patients were relatively few, and early post-infection timepoints were missing.

This clonotype appeared once. Antigen: not known. Time point specified: late sampling 161 to 241 days after vaccination in a few convalescent patients. Noted treatment: roughly 10-day PBMC culture with coronavirus spike peptide pools or control peptides (ViraFEST assay). After being plated at around 2 million per well, PBMCs were cultured with 9.5 to 10 IU/ml IL-2 and 8.5 to 10 ug/ml peptide pools. This receptor was identified in a human donor who had recovered from COVID-19. The rearrangement joins TRBV20-1 to TRBJ2-2, with TRBD1 matching 9 bases. This sample comprised CD4+ T cells from blood, cultured in vitro, obtained about 7 months after SARS-CoV-2 vaccination. CDR3 sequence reads: CSARGQGGAGELFF. DNA for the CDR3: TGCAGTGCTAGAGGACAGGGGGGAGCCGGGGAGCTGTTTTTT.